Described below is a single TCR beta chain sequence and its context. Its specific antigen is unknown. This sample is part of a study of GPR56 and killer-like receptors on CD4 memory cells (dated by TCRdb to 2018 to 2020). About the full investigation: It was proposed in the study that human CD4+ memory T-cell differentiation and cytokine production potential are marked by progressive acquisition of KLRB1, KLRG1, GPR56 and then KLRF1. The study described its healthy blood donors as age-matched to the liver disease patients, who had a median age of around 70 years.

Findings and caveats that apply to the study as a whole: Clonal frequency was low in the marker-negative population and increased progressively along the proposed pathway, with TCRbeta diversity decreasing accordingly. TCR repertoires overlapped especially between the late populations 4 and 5, and partly population 3. Clones dominating late populations 4 and 5 were also found in early populations 1 and 2, which the authors took as evidence for linear differentiation. Rather than covering full repertoires, the diversity and similarity analyses were limited to the 100 most expanded clones in each population.

The germline V gene provides CDR1 MNHNS and CDR2 SASEGT. The CDR3 covers 15 residues, taking in both the cysteine and the phenylalanine. Nucleotide data are not available. The data were produced on an Illumina HiSeq 2500. Sequencing libraries were built by amplifying the recombined TCRbeta locus with a previously published PCR protocol. Per the source publication's procedure: Reads whose average quality score was below 30 were removed, and the reads that remained were processed with IMSEQ. Vbeta gene, Jbeta gene and CDR3 amino acid sequence were used to define clonotypes. Repertoire overlap between populations was quantified with the Morisita-Horn index computed on the top 100 expanded clones. Clonal diversity was assessed with Rényi diversity profiles calculated on the top 100 expanded clones. The reads, reprocessed by TCRdb, yield one row per CDR3 protein sequence and no DNA. The V and J calls shown here were made by TCRdb, not taken from the authors' results. This sample's listing comprises 2,000 to 2,500 distinct CDR3 sequences. The top ten clones comprise roughly 3.9% of the sample.

Prior to TCRbeta sequencing, five KLR/GPR56-defined CD4+ populations were enriched by fluorescence-activated cell sorting. To test a linear memory differentiation pathway, TCRbeta repertoires were sequenced from five CD4+ T-cell subsets defined by expression of KLRB1, KLRG1, GPR56 and KLRF1. TCR-sequenced cells came from peripheral blood of healthy control individuals, reported as five donors in the TCRbeta analysis figure. Heparinized peripheral blood was collected, and every sample was processed within one hour of retrieval. To isolate peripheral blood mononuclear cells, blood was diluted 1:2 in PBS and put through Biocoll density gradient centrifugation at room temperature. CD4+ T cells were enriched from freshly isolated PBMCs by magnetic sorting with anti-CD4 MicroBeads before flow sorting. A BD FACSAria II was used to sort CD4+ T cells enriched from PBMCs of healthy donors according to marker expression. For surface staining, the researchers used Miltenyi Biotec antibodies: anti-KLRB1 clone 191B8, anti-KLRF1 clone 4A4.D10 and anti-KLRG1 clone REA261.

The clonotype originates from a human donor in good health. Material for sequencing was memory CD4+ T cells from blood. Rearrangement joined TRBV6-1 to TRBJ2-1; as DNA is missing, the TRBD1 call by TCRdb cannot be tested. The CDR3 protein is CASRDSGDLYNEQFF.